This T cell receptor beta chain emerged from a study of T cell responses to AZD1222 COVID-19 vaccine. Across the study: Pooling of second doses given at about 4 or about 12 weeks was done. Overall study results and limits: None of the repertoires were sampled until the peak T cell response had passed. At baseline, seropositivity was found in only six or seven AZD1222 recipients. A mostly white British donor set with more females was recruited, and clonal diversity was possibly underestimated.

The assay was immunoSEQ multiplex PCR, and TCRdb's table has in-frame clones only and misses some. The data show around 88,000 clones, approximately 86% seen once. CDR3 size: 14 residues. V lost 1 base to trimming and J lost 7 bases, with 13 bases between them. Looked up from germline, CDR1 is SGHTA and CDR2 is FQGNSA. This clone was counted once. Its cognate antigen is unknown. The receptor was isolated from an adult in good health. The rearrangement links TRBV7-2 to TRBJ1-2, with D perhaps TRBD1 (6 bases). Sequenced material: peripheral blood, taken on day 0 of AZD1222 vaccination. The CDR3 sequence: CASSLGRGAPGYTF. The CDR3, as DNA: TGTGCCAGCAGCTTAGGAAGGGGGGCGCCTGGCTACACCTTC.